This T cell receptor (beta chain) was retrieved from a study of a mutant IDH1 vaccine in newly diagnosed glioma. Whole-study context: Weeks 1, 3, 5, 7, 11, 15, 19 and 23 were when patients received their eight vaccinations. Earlier treatment was radiotherapy, temozolomide, or both, with most getting both.

On this clone: Its antigen is still unknown.

Trimming removed 0 bases from V and 7 bases from J, with 10 bases in between. CDR3 length equals 14 residues. Germline CDR1 and CDR2: SGHNT and YYREEE (reference sequence). General study findings and limits: Most patients, approximately 93%, showed vaccine-induced immune responses.

The time point: week 23, last vaccination. The vaccine gave 300 ug of a 20-mer mutant IDH1 peptide subcutaneously per dose. Method: immunoSEQ multiplex PCR; TCRdb's copy keeps in-frame clones and lacks some. Among 40,000 or so clones listed, 65% to 80% were seen once. The sequences come from PBMCs, collected from a glioma patient whose treatment included an IDH1 peptide vaccine. The source is a man in his fifties or sixties with glioma. This chain connects TRBV5-4 to TRBJ2-2, with a possible D match to TRBD1 (5 bases). DNA of the CDR3: TGTGCCAGCAGCTTGGGGGGCGCGTTCGGGGAGCTGTTTTTT. Translating gives CASSLGGAFGELFF.